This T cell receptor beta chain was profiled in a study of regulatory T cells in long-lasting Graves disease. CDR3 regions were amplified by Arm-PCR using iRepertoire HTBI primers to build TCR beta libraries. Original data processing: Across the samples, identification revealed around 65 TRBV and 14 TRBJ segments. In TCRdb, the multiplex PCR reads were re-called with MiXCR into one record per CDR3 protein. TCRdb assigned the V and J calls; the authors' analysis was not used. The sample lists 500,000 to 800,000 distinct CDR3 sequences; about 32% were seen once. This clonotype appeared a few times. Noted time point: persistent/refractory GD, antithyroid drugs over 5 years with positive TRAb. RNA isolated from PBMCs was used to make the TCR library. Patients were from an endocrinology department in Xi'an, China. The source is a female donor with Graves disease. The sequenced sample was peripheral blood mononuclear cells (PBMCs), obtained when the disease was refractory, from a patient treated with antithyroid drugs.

The CDR3 loop reads CASSYGGEEPSYEQYF. CDR3 sequence (DNA): TGTGCCAGCAGTTACGGGGGGGAGGAACCCTCCTACGAGCAGTACTTC. The V gene is TRBV6-2 or TRBV6-3, the J gene TRBJ2-7; 7 positions agree with TRBD2. Germline V gene lookup returns CDR1 MNHEY and CDR2 SVGEGT. V lost 2 bases and J lost 0; bases outside the gene matches: 7. The CDR3 is 16 residues long.